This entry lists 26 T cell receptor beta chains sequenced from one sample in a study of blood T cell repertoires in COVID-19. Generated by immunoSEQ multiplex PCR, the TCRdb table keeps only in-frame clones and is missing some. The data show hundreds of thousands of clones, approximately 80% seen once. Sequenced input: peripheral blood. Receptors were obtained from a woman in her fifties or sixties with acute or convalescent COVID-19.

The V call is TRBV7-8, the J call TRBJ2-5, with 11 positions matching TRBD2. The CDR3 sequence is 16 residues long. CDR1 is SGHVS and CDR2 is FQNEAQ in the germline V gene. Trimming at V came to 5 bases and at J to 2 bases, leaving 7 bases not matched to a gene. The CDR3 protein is CASSQSSGRRQETQYF. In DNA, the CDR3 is TGTGCCAGCAGCCAATCTAGCGGGAGGCGGCAAGAGACCCAGTACTTC.

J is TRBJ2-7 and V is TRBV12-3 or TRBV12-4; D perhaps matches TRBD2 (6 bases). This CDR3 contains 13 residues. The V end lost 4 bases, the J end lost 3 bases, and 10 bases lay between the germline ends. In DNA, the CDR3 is TGTGCCAGCAGTTCACGGGGGTTCTACGAGCAGTACTTC. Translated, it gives CASSSRGFYEQYF.

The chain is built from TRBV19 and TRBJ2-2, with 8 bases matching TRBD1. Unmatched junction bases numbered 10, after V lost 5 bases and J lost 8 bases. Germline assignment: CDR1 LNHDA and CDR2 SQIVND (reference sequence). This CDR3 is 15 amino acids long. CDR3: CASSGQGRGLGELFF. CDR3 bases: TGTGCCAGTAGTGGACAGGGAAGGGGTTTAGGGGAGCTGTTTTTT. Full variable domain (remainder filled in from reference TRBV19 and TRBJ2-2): DGGITQSPKYLFRKEGQNVTLSCEQNLNHDAMYWYRQDPGQGLRLIYYSQIVNDFQKGDIAEGYSVSREKKESFPLTVTSAQKNPTAFYLCASSGQGRGLGELFFGEGSRLTVL.

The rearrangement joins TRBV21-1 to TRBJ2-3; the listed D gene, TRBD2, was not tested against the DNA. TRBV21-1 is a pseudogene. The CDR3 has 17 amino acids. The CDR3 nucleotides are TGTGCCAGCAGCAAACGGGGTAGCGGGAGGGCCGGAGATACGCAGTATTTT. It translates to CASSKRGSGRAGDTQYF.

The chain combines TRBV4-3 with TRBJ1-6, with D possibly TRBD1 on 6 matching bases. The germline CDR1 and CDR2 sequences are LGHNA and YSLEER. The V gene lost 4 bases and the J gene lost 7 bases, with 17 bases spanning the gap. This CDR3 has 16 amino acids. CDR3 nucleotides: TGCGCCAGCAGCCTATCGTACAGGGACCCCAATTCACCCCTCCACTTT. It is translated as CASSLSYRDPNSPLHF.

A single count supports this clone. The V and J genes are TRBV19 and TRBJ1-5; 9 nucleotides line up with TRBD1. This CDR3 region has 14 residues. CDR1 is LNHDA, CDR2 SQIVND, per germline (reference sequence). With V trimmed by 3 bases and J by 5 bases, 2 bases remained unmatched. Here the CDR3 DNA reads TGTGCCAGTAGTATCGGGACAGGGTATCAGCCCCAGCATTTT. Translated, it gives CASSIGTGYQPQHF. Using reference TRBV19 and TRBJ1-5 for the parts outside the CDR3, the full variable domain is DGGITQSPKYLFRKEGQNVTLSCEQNLNHDAMYWYRQDPGQGLRLIYYSQIVNDFQKGDIAEGYSVSREKKESFPLTVTSAQKNPTAFYLCASSIGTGYQPQHFGDGTRLSIL.

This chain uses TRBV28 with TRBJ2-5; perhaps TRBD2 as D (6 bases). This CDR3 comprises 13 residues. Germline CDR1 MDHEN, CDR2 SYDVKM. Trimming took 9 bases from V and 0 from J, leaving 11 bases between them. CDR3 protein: CASLGGYQETQYF. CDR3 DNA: TGTGCCAGTCTTGGGGGGTACCAAGAGACCCAGTACTTC.

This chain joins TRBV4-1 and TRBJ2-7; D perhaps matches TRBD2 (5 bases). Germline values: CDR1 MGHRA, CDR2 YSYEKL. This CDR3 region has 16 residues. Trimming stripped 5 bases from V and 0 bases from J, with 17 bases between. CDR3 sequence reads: CASSDKSGRSSYEQYF. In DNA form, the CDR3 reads TGCGCCAGCAGCGACAAAAGCGGCCGAAGCTCCTACGAGCAGTACTTC.

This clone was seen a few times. In DNA, the CDR3 is TGTGCCAGCAGCTTGACAGAAATCTATGGCTACACCTTC. Translated: CASSLTEIYGYTF. The chain has TRBV5-5 and TRBJ1-2; no reliable D call. CDR3 length: 13 residues. Trimming stripped 1 base from V and 4 bases from J, with 8 bases between. Germline V gene lookup returns CDR1 SGHKS and CDR2 YYEKEE (reference sequence).

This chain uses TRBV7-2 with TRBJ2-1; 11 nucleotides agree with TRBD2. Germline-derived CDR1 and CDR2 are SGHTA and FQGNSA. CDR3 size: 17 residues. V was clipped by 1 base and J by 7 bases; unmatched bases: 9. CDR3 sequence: CASSLGGTSGRRNEQFF. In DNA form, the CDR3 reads TGTGCCAGCAGCTTAGGTGGTACTAGCGGGAGAAGGAATGAGCAGTTCTTC.

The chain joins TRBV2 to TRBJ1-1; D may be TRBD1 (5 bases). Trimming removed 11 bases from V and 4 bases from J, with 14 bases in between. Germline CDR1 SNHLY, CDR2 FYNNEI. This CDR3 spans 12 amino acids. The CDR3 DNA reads TGTGCCGGCAAGGGCGGGGGCACTGAAGCTTTCTTT. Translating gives CAGKGGGTEAFF.

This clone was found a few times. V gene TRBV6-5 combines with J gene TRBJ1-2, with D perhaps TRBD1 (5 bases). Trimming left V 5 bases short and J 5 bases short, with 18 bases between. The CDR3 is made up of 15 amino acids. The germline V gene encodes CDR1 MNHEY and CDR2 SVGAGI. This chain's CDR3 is CASSRGEGKGYGYTF. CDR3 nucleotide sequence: TGTGCCAGCAGTAGAGGGGAGGGGAAGGGATATGGCTACACCTTC.

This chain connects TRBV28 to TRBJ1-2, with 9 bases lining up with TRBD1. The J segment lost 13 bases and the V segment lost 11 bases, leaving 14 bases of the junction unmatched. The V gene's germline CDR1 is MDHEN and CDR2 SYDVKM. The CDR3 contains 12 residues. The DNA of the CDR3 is TGTGCCTGCGAGCCCCCGGGACAGGGTTTCACCTTC. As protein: CACEPPGQGFTF.

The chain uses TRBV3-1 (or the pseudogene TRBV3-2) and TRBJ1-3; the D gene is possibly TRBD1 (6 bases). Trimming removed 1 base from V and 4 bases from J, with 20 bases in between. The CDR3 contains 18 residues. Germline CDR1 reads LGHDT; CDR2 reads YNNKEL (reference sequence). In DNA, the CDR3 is TGTGCCAGCAGCCAAGCAGTATTACGGGGGGGGCGCGGAAACACCATATATTTT. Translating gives CASSQAVLRGGRGNTIYF.

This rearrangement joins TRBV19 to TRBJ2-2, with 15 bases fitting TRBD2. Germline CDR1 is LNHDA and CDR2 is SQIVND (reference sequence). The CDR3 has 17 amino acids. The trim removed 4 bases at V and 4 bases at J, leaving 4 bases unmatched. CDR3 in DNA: TGTGCCAGTAGTACCTGGACTAGCGGGAGGGGCACCGGGGAGCTGTTTTTT. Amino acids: CASSTWTSGRGTGELFF.

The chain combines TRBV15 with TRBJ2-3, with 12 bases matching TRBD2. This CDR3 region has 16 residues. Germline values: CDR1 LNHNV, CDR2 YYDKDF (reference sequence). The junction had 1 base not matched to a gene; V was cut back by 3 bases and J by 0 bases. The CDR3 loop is CATSRGLAGSTDTQYF. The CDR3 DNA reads TGTGCCACCAGCAGGGGACTAGCGGGTAGCACAGATACGCAGTATTTT.

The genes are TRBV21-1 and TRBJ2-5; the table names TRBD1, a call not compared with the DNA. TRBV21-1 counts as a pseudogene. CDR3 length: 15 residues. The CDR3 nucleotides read TGTGCCAGCAGCAAAGATTCAGGGTTCCCAGAGACCCAGTACTTC. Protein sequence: CASSKDSGFPETQYF.

The DNA of the CDR3 is TGTGCCAGCAGCTTGGGTGTGGGGCACGATTCACCCCTCCACTTT. It is translated as CASSLGVGHDSPLHF. V is TRBV5-4 and J is TRBJ1-6; the D gene is possibly TRBD1 (5 bases). Trimming removed 0 bases at V and 8 bases at J, with 12 bases between. The germline CDR1 and CDR2 sequences are SGHNT and YYREEE (reference sequence). The CDR3 length is 15 residues.

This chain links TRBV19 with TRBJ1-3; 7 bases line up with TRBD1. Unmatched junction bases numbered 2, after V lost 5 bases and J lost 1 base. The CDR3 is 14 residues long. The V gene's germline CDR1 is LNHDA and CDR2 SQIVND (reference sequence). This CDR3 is CASSVQGSGNTIYF. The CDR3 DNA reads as TGTGCCAGTAGTGTACAGGGGTCTGGAAACACCATATATTTT.

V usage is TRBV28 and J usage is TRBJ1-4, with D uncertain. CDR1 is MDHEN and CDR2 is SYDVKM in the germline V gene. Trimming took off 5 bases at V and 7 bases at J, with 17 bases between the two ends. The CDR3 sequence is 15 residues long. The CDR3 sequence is CASSPRRDRGEKLFF. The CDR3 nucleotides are TGTGCCAGCAGTCCCCGACGGGATCGGGGTGAAAAACTGTTTTTT.

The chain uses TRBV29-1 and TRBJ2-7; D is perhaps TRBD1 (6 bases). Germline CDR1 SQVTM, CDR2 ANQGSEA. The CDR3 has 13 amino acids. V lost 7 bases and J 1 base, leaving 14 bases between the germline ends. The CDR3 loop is CSAESGESYEQYF. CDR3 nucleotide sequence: TGCAGCGCTGAGTCAGGGGAATCCTACGAGCAGTACTTC.

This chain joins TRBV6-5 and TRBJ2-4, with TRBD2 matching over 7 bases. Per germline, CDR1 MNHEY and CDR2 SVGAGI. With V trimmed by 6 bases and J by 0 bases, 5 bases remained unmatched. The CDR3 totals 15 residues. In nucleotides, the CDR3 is TGTGCCAGCAGGGGCGCGGGGGTAGCCAAAAACATTCAGTACTTC. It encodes CASRGAGVAKNIQYF.

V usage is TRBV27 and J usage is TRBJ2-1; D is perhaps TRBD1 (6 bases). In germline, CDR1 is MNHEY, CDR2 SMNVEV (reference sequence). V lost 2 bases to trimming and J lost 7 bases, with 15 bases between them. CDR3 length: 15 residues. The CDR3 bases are TGTGCCAGCAGTTTAAGCTCACAGGGTTGGAATGAGCAGTTCTTC. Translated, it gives CASSLSSQGWNEQFF.

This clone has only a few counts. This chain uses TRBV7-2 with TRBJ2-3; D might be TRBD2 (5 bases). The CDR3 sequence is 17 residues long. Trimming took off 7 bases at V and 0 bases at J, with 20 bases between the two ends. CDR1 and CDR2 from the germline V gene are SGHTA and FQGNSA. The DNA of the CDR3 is TGTGCCAGCACCACTCGGAGTAGCGTCGGGAGCACAGATACGCAGTATTTT. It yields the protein CASTTRSSVGSTDTQYF.

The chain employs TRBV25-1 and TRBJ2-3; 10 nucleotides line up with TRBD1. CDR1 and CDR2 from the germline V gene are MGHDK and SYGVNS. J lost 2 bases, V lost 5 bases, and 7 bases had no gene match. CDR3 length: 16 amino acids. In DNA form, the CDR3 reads TGTGCCAGCAGTCCTAGGGGGACAGGGGACACAGATACGCAGTATTTT. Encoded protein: CASSPRGTGDTDTQYF.

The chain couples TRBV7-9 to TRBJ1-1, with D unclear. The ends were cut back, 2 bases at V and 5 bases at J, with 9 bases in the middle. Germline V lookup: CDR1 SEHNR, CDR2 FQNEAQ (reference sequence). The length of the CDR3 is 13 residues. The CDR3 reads CASSLSGDTEAFF. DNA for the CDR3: TGTGCCAGCAGCTTATCCGGGGATACTGAAGCTTTCTTT.